This is a list of T cell receptor beta chains from one sample in a study of blood T cells in healthy people across ages. TCRdb re-derived calls from the 5' RACE reads in MiXCR, one entry per CDR3 protein. The sample lists 550,000 to 600,000 distinct CDR3 sequences, approximately 30% occurring once. Sequences were obtained from blood. These receptors all stem from a woman aged 70-85 years in good health. CDR3s include the opening cysteine and the closing phenylalanine or tryptophan. Fields, in order: CDR3 DNA, CDR3 protein, J gene, V gene, D gene, clone size. A D gene is named only where the DNA matches it firmly. For some rows the clone size is stated as once, few or many, or as a class when expanded; others skip it.

TGTGCCAGCAGCTTAAAACAGGGGTTTGGAAACACCATATATTTT | CASSLKQGFGNTIYF | TRBJ1-3 | TRBV6-5 | TRBD1 | few
TGCAGTGCTAGTTTAGTTGGCCGGGAGACCCAGTACTTC | CSASLVGRETQYF | TRBJ2-5 | TRBV20-1 | NA | NA
TGCAGTGCTAGCGCAAGTCTCTACGAGCAGTACTTC | CSASASLYEQYF | TRBJ2-7 | TRBV20-1 | NA | NA
TGTGCCAGCGGCTTAAACAGGATCCCGAACACTGAAGCTTTCTTT | CASGLNRIPNTEAFF | TRBJ1-1 | TRBV7-3 | NA | NA
TGTGCCACCAGTGATCCCCAGAGACAGGGGCTCACCGGGGAGCTGTTTTTT | CATSDPQRQGLTGELFF | TRBJ2-2 | TRBV24-1 | TRBD1 | NA
TGTGCTAGCAGACCGCGGGGAGATACGCAGTATTTT | CASRPRGDTQYF | TRBJ2-3 | TRBV6-5 | NA | NA
TGCAGTGCTAGAGTCGCCGGGGTTAAAGAGACCCAGTACTTC | CSARVAGVKETQYF | TRBJ2-5 | TRBV20-1 | NA | NA
TGTGCCAGTAAAGACCTACCCAGCTTTGAAGCTTTCTTT | CASKDLPSFEAFF | TRBJ1-1 | TRBV19 | NA | NA
TGCAGCGTTGCCGGGGGGCATGGCTACACCTTC | CSVAGGHGYTF | TRBJ1-2 | TRBV29-1 | NA | NA
TGTGCCAGCAGCTTAGGGGGAGGCTCGGGCAATCAGCCCCAGCATTTT | CASSLGGGSGNQPQHF | TRBJ1-5 | TRBV7-9 | NA | once
TGTGCCAGCGGGAAAGAATTGAACACTGAAGCTTTCTTT | CASGKELNTEAFF | TRBJ1-1 | TRBV7-2 | NA | NA
TGTGCTAGCAGCTTAGCGACGGAAAGCTCCTACGAGCAGTACTTC | CASSLATESSYEQYF | TRBJ2-7 | TRBV7-7 | NA | NA
TGTGCCAGCAGCCCCACCCAGGGTTTTGGCTATGGCTACACCTTC | CASSPTQGFGYGYTF | TRBJ1-2 | TRBV7-2 | NA | NA
TGTGCCAGCAGTTACGGTGGGCCGGTGACAGCTTCACCCCTCCACTTT | CASSYGGPVTASPLHF | TRBJ1-6 | TRBV6-2/TRBV6-3 | NA | NA
TGTGCCAGCAGCCTGGGGACAGGTTTGATCCAAGAGACCCAGTACTTC | CASSLGTGLIQETQYF | TRBJ2-5 | TRBV6-2/TRBV6-3 | TRBD1 | NA
TGTGCCAGCAGCTTGATGACAGGGGGCTACCAAGAGACCCAGTACTTC | CASSLMTGGYQETQYF | TRBJ2-5 | TRBV7-2 | TRBD1 | few
TGCGCCAGCGGACCCACTAGAGGAGGTTCCTACGAGCAGTACTTC | CASGPTRGGSYEQYF | TRBJ2-7 | TRBV5-1 | NA | NA
TGTGCCAGCAGCCACCGCGGGGCAGGTCCCGGAAAACTGTTTTTT | CASSHRGAGPGKLFF | TRBJ1-4 | TRBV7-8 | NA | NA
TGTGCCAGCAGTGAATTATCGGCGCTTCGGGAGACCCAGTACTTC | CASSELSALRETQYF | TRBJ2-5 | TRBV6-1 | NA | NA
TGTGCCAGCAGCCCCCACATTGACCGCTACTATGGCTACACCTTC | CASSPHIDRYYGYTF | TRBJ1-2 | TRBV7-9 | NA | NA
TGCGCCAGCAGCTTGACTACCAGCCCTTCTAGCACAGATACGCAGTATTTT | CASSLTTSPSSTDTQYF | TRBJ2-3 | TRBV5-1 | NA | NA
TGCGCCAGCCGGACCTTGAACACCGGGGAGCTGTTTTTT | CASRTLNTGELFF | TRBJ2-2 | TRBV4-3 | NA | few
TGTGCCAGCAGCCAAGTGTTAAGAGCGGGGGGCCCGGAGACCCAGTACTTC | CASSQVLRAGGPETQYF | TRBJ2-5 | TRBV3-1 | TRBD2 | NA
TGCAGTGCTAGTTTGGGGGCGGACAATGAGCAGTTCTTC | CSASLGADNEQFF | TRBJ2-1 | TRBV20-1 | NA | few
TGTGCCAGCACCATGCATTTGGGAATCTATGGCTACACCTTC | CASTMHLGIYGYTF | TRBJ1-2 | TRBV7-9 | NA | NA
TGTGCCACCAGTGACAGGAGCTCCTACAATGAGCAGTTCTTC | CATSDRSSYNEQFF | TRBJ2-1 | TRBV24-1 | NA | NA
TGTGCCAGCAGCCAAGGGAGGCTAGCGGGGGCCAGAGGGGAGACCCAGTACTTC | CASSQGRLAGARGETQYF | TRBJ2-5 | TRBV14 | TRBD2 | once
TGCGCCAGCAGCTTGGCCCAGGGGGCGCTAGGTGAGACCCAGTACTTC | CASSLAQGALGETQYF | TRBJ2-5 | TRBV5-1 | TRBD1 | NA
TGCAGTGCTAGCCTTTTTACGGGTCCAACTAATGAAAAACTGTTTTTT | CSASLFTGPTNEKLFF | TRBJ1-4 | TRBV20-1 | NA | few
TGCAGTGCTAGGTTCAGCGGGGGGGCCAACATTCAGTACTTC | CSARFSGGANIQYF | TRBJ2-4 | TRBV20-1 | TRBD2 | NA
TGTGCCAGCAGGCGACAGGGTGGCACCACGGAAAAACTGTTTTTT | CASRRQGGTTEKLFF | TRBJ1-4 | TRBV6-5 | TRBD1 | few
TGTGCCAGCAGCGTAGGTACTAGCGGAGTTTACGAGCAGTACTTC | CASSVGTSGVYEQYF | TRBJ2-7 | TRBV9 | TRBD2 | NA
TGTGCCAGCAGCCCCGTACGGACAGCAACCTACGAGCAGTACTTC | CASSPVRTATYEQYF | TRBJ2-7 | TRBV6-5 | NA | few
TGCGCCAGCAGCTTGGTTCTAGGGGGTGACTACGAGCAGTACTTC | CASSLVLGGDYEQYF | TRBJ2-7 | TRBV5-1 | NA | many
TGTGCCAGCAGTTACTCGCAGGCCACTAGCGGCAATGAGCAGTTCTTC | CASSYSQATSGNEQFF | TRBJ2-1 | TRBV6-6 | TRBD2 | NA
TGTGCCAGCAGCCACGTGGATCCCGGGGAGACCCAGTACTTC | CASSHVDPGETQYF | TRBJ2-5 | TRBV3-1 | NA | NA
TGTGCCAGCAGCCCCGGGAGAAGCGGGCCCCGCTACGAGCAGTACTTC | CASSPGRSGPRYEQYF | TRBJ2-7 | TRBV5-4 | NA | many
TGCAGTGCTAGTATAGACCCCTATGGCTACACCTTC | CSASIDPYGYTF | TRBJ1-2 | TRBV20-1 | NA | NA
TGCGCCAGCAGCAGCGGGGGGGCCGATATCCATGAGCAGTTCTTC | CASSSGGADIHEQFF | TRBJ2-1 | TRBV5-1 | TRBD2 | few
TGCAGCCTGACCCCGACAGGGGGCGCGGCAGATACGCAGTATTTT | CSLTPTGGAADTQYF | TRBJ2-3 | TRBV29-1 | TRBD1 | NA
TGCAGCGCCCCCATCAATGGGAGGGGGACCCAGTACTTC | CSAPINGRGTQYF | TRBJ2-5 | TRBV29-1 | TRBD2 | few
TGCAGTGCTAGAGCTCCCCTACAGGCGAGGGGACACGAGCAGTACTTC | CSARAPLQARGHEQYF | TRBJ2-7 | TRBV20-1 | NA | NA
TGTGCCAGCAGCCAAGACCTCCGAGCGGGGGGTTACAATGAGCAGTTCTTC | CASSQDLRAGGYNEQFF | TRBJ2-1 | TRBV14 | TRBD2 | NA
TGTGCCAGCAGCCGCTTCACTGGGACAGACGAGCAGTACTTC | CASSRFTGTDEQYF | TRBJ2-7 | TRBV2 | TRBD1 | NA
TGTGCCAGTAGCGATAAGGGGACACGAATCTACGAGCAGTACTTC | CASSDKGTRIYEQYF | TRBJ2-7 | TRBV19 | NA | NA
TGCGCCAGCAGCTCTAGACAGGGGAGGAGCACTGAAGCTTTCTTT | CASSSRQGRSTEAFF | TRBJ1-1 | TRBV5-1 | TRBD1 | NA
TGCAGTGCTAGAGATATAGGGGATACTGAAGCTTTCTTT | CSARDIGDTEAFF | TRBJ1-1 | TRBV20-1 | NA | many
TGTGCCTGGAGTGGTGGGGGAGTTAGAAACTATGGCTACACCTTC | CAWSGGGVRNYGYTF | TRBJ1-2 | TRBV30 | NA | NA
TGTGCCAGCAGCCACGACAGGTATGAAGCTTTCTTT | CASSHDRYEAFF | TRBJ1-1 | TRBV3-1 | NA | once
TGTGCCACCAGCAGAGGGGTCGGAGCGGGGGGGTATAATGAGCAGTTCTTC | CATSRGVGAGGYNEQFF | TRBJ2-1 | TRBV15 | TRBD2 | few
TGTGCCAGCAGCTCGCGGGGGTCCGGAGGAGGCTATGGCTACACCTTC | CASSSRGSGGGYGYTF | TRBJ1-2 | TRBV7-2 | NA | NA
TGTGCCATCAGTGAGGGGCGGTCGGGGGAGCAGTACTTC | CAISEGRSGEQYF | TRBJ2-7 | TRBV10-3 | NA | NA
TGTGCCAGCAGTTTCTCTAGCGATATAACAGATACGCAGTATTTT | CASSFSSDITDTQYF | TRBJ2-3 | TRBV12-3/TRBV12-4 | NA | few
TGTGCCAGCAGCGCCCTAGGGAATGAGCAGTTCTTC | CASSALGNEQFF | TRBJ2-1 | TRBV3-1 | NA | NA
TGCGCCAGCAGCTTGGGGTACCAAGAGACCCAGTACTTC | CASSLGYQETQYF | TRBJ2-5 | TRBV7-2 | NA | many